There are a few counts of the clone carrying this T cell receptor (beta chain). Its antigen is still unknown. This entry comes from a study of molecular identifiers for immune sequencing clone quantification. Across the study: Replicate RNA from roughly 18,000 or 92,000 naive CD8 T cells formed five aliquots; four were sequenced. Study-level findings and limits: Clones that exceeded 20 RNA copies held over 98% of effector molecules, yet under 1% in naive cells. Among around 1 million naive cells, spiked Jurkat TCR RNA from a single cell was reportedly detectable.

Looked up from germline, CDR1 is MNHEY and CDR2 is SMNVEV (reference sequence). Trimming took off 5 bases at V and 2 bases at J, with 13 bases between the two ends. The CDR3 is made up of 15 amino acids. Previously published methods and listed TCR primers were used for the bulk TCR libraries. Using its own MiXCR run on the PCR reads, TCRdb lists one record per CDR3 protein. This sample has 8,500 to 11,000 distinct CDR3 sequences, with 15% to 20% found just once. Sequenced: naive CD8+ T cells from blood, with Jurkat cell RNA spiked in. Subset noted: FACS-sorted CD8+CD4-CCR7+CD45RA+ naive T cells. The chain uses TRBV27 and TRBJ2-1, with D maybe TRBD2 (6 bases). The clonotype originates from a human donor in good health. Some libraries in this study had Jurkat cell RNA spiked in. The CDR3 sequence: CASSPGTATYNEQFF. CDR3 nucleotides: TGTGCCAGCAGTCCCGGGACTGCGACCTACAATGAGCAGTTCTTC.